This T cell receptor beta chain was captured in a study of identical twins (dated by TCRdb to 2016 to 2017). With regard to the full study: To test whether fetal clonotypes persist, this study deep-sequenced TCR alpha and beta repertoires from monozygotic twins, from unrelated adults of various ages, and from cord blood. To rule out contamination, replicate twin experiments were performed at different times with different library preparation protocols.

The library relied on 5' RACE. TCRdb names Illumina HiSeq 2000 as the instrument used. Template switching added a universal primer binding site, and the final cDNA carried a unique molecular identifier that allowed TCR cDNA molecules to be counted accurately. Specific primers in the conserved constant-segment region were used to synthesize first-strand cDNA for the TCR alpha and beta chains. To control for contamination, every cDNA library carried two barcodes: a SMART-Mk sample barcode plus Illumina barcodes. TruSeq adapter sequences, together with Illumina sample barcodes, were added in two successive PCR steps. Sequencing of the TCR alpha and beta cDNA libraries was done on the Illumina HiSeq platform using custom primers. As for the original processing: MiGEC processed the raw reads to extract unique molecular identifiers, while MiXCR was used to determine the CDR3 positions. Recombination models were inferred per individual with the repgenHMM and IGoR tools using an EM algorithm. The analysis of shared clonotypes was done with the tcR package in R, with sharing normalized by the product of cloneset sizes. To study raw recombination without the effects of thymic and clonal selection, out-of-frame nonproductive sequences were analyzed. The public reads were reanalyzed by TCRdb: fastp trimming at Q25, MiXCR alignment, in-frame beta chains only. CDR3 protein duplicates are merged, each entry listing the most common genes and DNA. TCRdb, not the original authors, processed these V and J calls. A total of around 300,000 distinct CDR3 sequences appear in this sample, more than 6.5% of them only once. Roughly 2% of the sample belongs to the ten largest clones.

All donors were healthy Caucasians. Three pairs of female monozygotic twins, all aged about 18 to 29 years, were included in the twin cohort. Miltenyi CD45RO+ enrichment and human naive T-cell isolation kits were used to isolate memory (CD45RO+) and naive T cells from PBMC. Taken from the germline V gene, the CDR1 and CDR2 loops are KGHSH and LQKENI. The CDR3 sequence holds 17 residues, the cysteine and phenylalanine included. Of the read, only the CDR3 DNA is kept; its 51 bases are in frame from base 1. Trimming takes 2 bases off V and 3 bases off J; junction bases not matched to a gene: 9. Concerning this clonotype: It lacks a known antigen. No per-base quality is available; no much larger clone lies one base away.

The study at large found these results: Conclusions relied on cross-sectional statistical analysis, since the same donors could not be followed over many years. Excess twin sharing in beta out-of-frame sequences was weaker because fewer shared sequences lowered the signal-to-noise ratio. Out-of-frame TCR alpha sequences shared between twins showed an excess of low generation-probability sequences compared with coincidental sharing between unrelated individuals. Invariant T cells such as MAIT and iNKT could partly confound zero-insertion analyses, although diverse VJ usage argued against such confounding for most clonotypes. In monozygotic twins, recombination models systematically underestimated out-of-frame TCR alpha sharing, but the models matched the sharing seen between unrelated individuals. Abundant cord blood beta clonotypes had fewer insertions, young adult naive repertoires showed a similar but weaker trend, and memory repertoires showed no such trend.

The same data also contributed to another study, on yellow fever vaccine responses in identical twins. That second report states: The authors reported that the T cell response to vaccination in identical twins appeared partly convergent and partly personalized. In the study, vaccine-responding T cell clones were precisely tracked in identical twins.

The chain was built from TRBV18 and TRBJ2-5; TRBD1 fits 10 bases in the junction. Sequenced material: memory (CD45RO+) T cells sorted from blood. This sample's cell subset or site label indicates: CD45RO+ enriched T cells. The sequence came from a woman aged 18-35 years in good health. The base sequence is TGTGCCAGCTCACCAACGATGACAGGGGGCATTAAAGAGACCCAGTACTTC. Translated, it reads CASSPTMTGGIKETQYF.